The table lists the clone carrying this TCR beta chain with a few counts. Its antigen is currently unknown. Time point defined: pre-sensitization, week 0. As to treatment: therapeutic diphenylcyclopropenone sensitization with weekly scalp DPC. Individual cDNA molecules in this library carried unique molecular identifiers. Via MiXCR, TCRdb re-called the RACE reads, giving one row per CDR3 protein. The table includes approximately 80,000 distinct CDR3 sequences, 14% detected once. This specimen belongs to a study of human T cells and chemical hapten exposure. On the study more broadly: Skin on the upper inner arm, roughly 2 cm by roughly 2 cm in size, was sensitized with 2% DPC. There were weekly diphenylcyclopropenone doses to the scalp for patients throughout the roughly 25-week study.

The study, taken as a whole, reports: PT1 expanded TCR numbers rose with patch test score.

The sequence derives from a woman in her forties or fifties with alopecia areata. Some clones in this sample may be carry-over from other donors' samples. Sequencing used whole blood, obtained in connection with sensitization to the hapten diphenylcyclopropenone (DPC).

DNA of the CDR3: TGTGCCAGCAGCTTAGTAGGCCATGAGCAGTTCTTC. Protein: CASSLVGHEQFF. The gene calls are TRBV11-3 and TRBJ2-1; D ambiguous. The CDR3 contains 12 residues. Germline V gene sequence: CDR1 SGHNT, CDR2 YENEEA. Trimming took 1 base from V and 8 from J, leaving 6 bases between them.